A selection of T cell receptor beta chains follows, all from one sample in a study of blood T cell repertoires in COVID-19. Here immunoSEQ multiplex PCR was the method, and the copy in TCRdb shows in-frame clones only, minus some. The table records more than 150,000 clones, about 86% of them present only once. Input material: peripheral blood. The receptors shown here come from a man aged 30 to 45 with active or convalescent COVID-19. Both conserved end residues are part of each CDR3. The D gene is left open where the match is weak. The listing skips clone size in some rows; elsewhere it reads once, few, many or a size class.

abundance | j_gene | d_gene | v_gene | CDR3aa | CDR3nt
NA | TRBJ2-1 | NA | TRBV30 | CAWSGRQGTNNEQFF | TGTGCCTGGAGTGGCCGACAGGGGACTAACAATGAGCAGTTCTTC
NA | TRBJ1-1 | TRBD1 | TRBV19 | CASSPGGIPGQLNTEAFF | TGTGCCAGTAGTCCAGGGGGGATCCCGGGGCAACTGAACACTGAAGCTTTCTTT
NA | TRBJ2-2 | TRBD2 | TRBV11-2 | CASSLQVGGATGELFF | TGTGCCAGCAGCTTACAGGTCGGGGGGGCCACCGGGGAGCTGTTTTTT
NA | TRBJ2-1 | TRBD2 | TRBV2 | CASRANLLAGGPGREQFF | TGTGCCAGCAGGGCGAATCTACTAGCGGGAGGCCCTGGAAGGGAGCAGTTCTTC
NA | TRBJ2-1 | NA | TRBV19 | CASSNLGDFSNEQFF | TGTGCCAGTAGTAACTTAGGGGACTTTTCGAATGAGCAGTTCTTC
NA | TRBJ2-2 | TRBD2 | TRBV5-1 | CASSPTGTSGNTGELFF | TGCGCCAGCAGCCCCACCGGGACTAGCGGAAACACCGGGGAGCTGTTTTTT
NA | TRBJ1-5 | NA | TRBV7-6 | CASSLDRGQPQHF | TGTGCCAGCAGCTTAGATCGGGGTCAGCCCCAGCATTTT
many | TRBJ2-7 | TRBD2 | TRBV6-2/TRBV6-3 | CASSYGTSAYEQYF | TGTGCCAGCAGTTACGGGACTAGCGCCTACGAGCAGTACTTC
NA | TRBJ2-5 | NA | TRBV27 | CASSLSAGFGETQYF | TGTGCCAGCAGTTTATCGGCGGGTTTTGGAGAGACCCAGTACTTC
NA | TRBJ1-4 | NA | TRBV9 | CASSVGELVNEKLFF | TGTGCCAGCAGCGTAGGTGAACTGGTCAATGAAAAACTGTTTTTT
NA | TRBJ2-3 | NA | TRBV21-1 | CASSKFDREDTQYF | TGTGCCAGCAGCAAATTTGATAGGGAGGATACGCAGTATTTT
NA | TRBJ1-2 | NA | TRBV1 | CTSSQDSRGSGYTF | TGCACCAGCAGCCAAGACTCCAGGGGTTCTGGCTACACCTTC
NA | TRBJ1-1 | NA | TRBV19 | CASSVTGWGGNTEAFF | TGTGCCAGTAGTGTGACAGGCTGGGGGGGGAACACTGAAGCTTTCTTT
NA | TRBJ2-7 | NA | TRBV6-6 | CASSYPPYEQYF | TGTGCCAGCAGTTACCCTCCCTACGAGCAGTACTTC
NA | TRBJ2-5 | NA | TRBV10-1 | CASSGQYQETQYF | TGCGCCAGCAGTGGTCAGTACCAAGAGACCCAGTACTTC
once | TRBJ1-3 | NA | TRBV12-3/TRBV12-4 | CASSLLSGNTIYF | TGTGCCAGCAGTTTACTCAGTGGAAACACCATATATTTT
NA | TRBJ2-3 | NA | TRBV5-1 | CASSIGTLTRGTDTQYF | TGCGCCAGCAGCATCGGGACTCTAACACGTGGGACAGATACGCAGTATTTT
NA | TRBJ1-1 | NA | TRBV4-3 | CASSQTPGNTEAFF | TGCGCCAGCAGCCAAACCCCAGGGAACACTGAAGCTTTCTTT
NA | TRBJ2-5 | TRBD2 | TRBV7-2 | CASSHGLAEETQYF | TGTGCCAGCAGCCACGGACTAGCGGAAGAGACCCAGTACTTC
NA | TRBJ1-6 | NA | TRBV5-1 | CASSLALSSYNSPLHF | TGCGCCAGCAGCTTGGCATTGAGCTCCTATAATTCACCCCTCCACTTT
NA | TRBJ1-1 | TRBD1 | TRBV10-3 | CAISQGTANTEAFF | TGTGCCATCAGCCAAGGGACAGCTAACACTGAAGCTTTCTTT
NA | TRBJ2-5 | TRBD2 | TRBV4-1 | CASSQGGGAGETQYF | TGCGCCAGCAGCCAAGGCGGGGGGGCAGGGGAGACCCAGTACTTC
NA | TRBJ2-5 | NA | TRBV7-9 | CASSFPLDRETQYF | TGTGCCAGCAGCTTCCCACTCGACAGGGAGACCCAGTACTTC
NA | TRBJ2-5 | TRBD2 | TRBV7-2 | CASSARTSGQETQYF | TGTGCCAGCAGCGCCCGGACTAGCGGACAAGAGACCCAGTACTTC
NA | TRBJ1-3 | NA | TRBV19 | CASMAGAGNTIYF | TGTGCCAGTATGGCAGGGGCTGGAAACACCATATATTTT
NA | TRBJ2-5 | TRBD2 | TRBV5-4 | CASSPHSTGGETQYF | TGTGCCAGCAGCCCTCACTCGACGGGGGGAGAGACCCAGTACTTC
NA | TRBJ2-3 | NA | TRBV6-2/TRBV6-3 | CASSPRLPTSTDTQYF | TGTGCCAGCAGCCCACGACTGCCTACCAGCACAGATACGCAGTATTTT
NA | TRBJ2-5 | NA | TRBV3-1/TRBV3-2 | CASSQLQETQYF | TGTGCCAGCAGCCAACTCCAAGAGACCCAGTACTTC
NA | TRBJ2-1 | TRBD1 | TRBV30 | CAWRDGQGADNEQFF | TGTGCCTGGAGGGATGGACAGGGGGCAGACAATGAGCAGTTCTTC
NA | TRBJ1-1 | NA | TRBV6-5 | CASRSGEAFF | TGTGCCAGCAGATCGGGTGAAGCTTTCTTT
NA | TRBJ2-3 | TRBD1 | TRBV2 | CASGQGPDTQYF | TGTGCCAGCGGACAGGGGCCAGATACGCAGTATTTT
NA | TRBJ2-1 | TRBD2 | TRBV3-1/TRBV3-2 | CASSQEKSPPAGGVCVDEQFF | TGTGCCAGCAGCCAAGAAAAATCCCCTCCAGCGGGAGGGGTGTGTGTGGATGAGCAGTTCTTC
NA | TRBJ1-1 | NA | TRBV12-3/TRBV12-4 | CASSPGENTEAFF | TGTGCCAGCAGTCCGGGGGAGAACACTGAAGCTTTCTTT
NA | TRBJ2-5 | NA | TRBV4-1 | CASSQRDQETQYF | TGCGCCAGCAGCCAGCGGGACCAAGAGACCCAGTACTTC
NA | TRBJ1-5 | NA | TRBV18 | CASSPPGTGVDQPQHF | TGTGCCAGCTCACCACCGGGCACCGGGGTGGATCAGCCCCAGCATTTT
NA | TRBJ2-1 | NA | TRBV19 | CAGTSTPNWGPRHNEQFF | TGTGCCGGGACTTCCACTCCTAATTGGGGTCCGAGGCACAATGAGCAGTTCTTC
few | TRBJ2-2 | TRBD1 | TRBV7-2 | CASSLLITNRGSNTGELFF | TGTGCCAGCAGCTTATTAATAACCAACAGGGGAAGCAACACCGGGGAGCTGTTTTTT
NA | TRBJ2-4 | TRBD2 | TRBV3-1/TRBV3-2 | CASSQDEVAGGLAKNIQYF | TGTGCCAGCAGCCAAGATGAGGTAGCGGGGGGGCTAGCCAAAAACATTCAGTACTTC
NA | TRBJ1-1 | TRBD1 | TRBV9 | CASSLSGGTEAFF | TGTGCCAGCAGCCTTTCAGGGGGTACTGAAGCTTTCTTT
NA | TRBJ2-1 | NA | TRBV29-1 | CSVESQGPYNEQFF | TGCAGCGTTGAGAGTCAGGGCCCTTACAATGAGCAGTTCTTC
NA | TRBJ1-5 | NA | TRBV15 | CATSREVRVREDQPQHF | TGTGCCACCAGCAGAGAGGTTAGGGTCAGGGAGGACCAGCCCCAGCATTTT
NA | TRBJ2-1 | NA | TRBV30 | CAWSQLRVDRQFF | TGTGCCTGGAGTCAGCTCAGGGTAGACCGGCAGTTCTTC
NA | TRBJ2-3 | TRBD2 | TRBV7-2 | CASRRLAGDTQYF | TGTGCCAGCAGACGTCTAGCGGGGGATACGCAGTATTTT
NA | TRBJ2-7 | TRBD2 | TRBV2 | CASRGTSGKGEQYF | TGTGCCAGCAGAGGGACTAGCGGGAAGGGGGAGCAGTACTTC